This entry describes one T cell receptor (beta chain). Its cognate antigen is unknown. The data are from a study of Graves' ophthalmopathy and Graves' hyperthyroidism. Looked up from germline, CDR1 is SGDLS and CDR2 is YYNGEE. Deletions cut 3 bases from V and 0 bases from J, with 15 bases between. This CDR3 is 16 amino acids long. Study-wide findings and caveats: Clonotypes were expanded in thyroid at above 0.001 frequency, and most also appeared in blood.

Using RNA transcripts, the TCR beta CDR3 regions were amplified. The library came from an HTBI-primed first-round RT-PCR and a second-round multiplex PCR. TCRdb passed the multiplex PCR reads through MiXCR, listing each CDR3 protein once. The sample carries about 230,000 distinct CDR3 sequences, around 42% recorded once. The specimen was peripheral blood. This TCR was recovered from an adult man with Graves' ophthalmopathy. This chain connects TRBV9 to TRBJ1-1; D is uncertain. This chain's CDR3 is CASSGVLDGLNTEAFF. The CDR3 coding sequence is TGTGCCAGCAGCGGCGTATTGGACGGGCTGAACACTGAAGCTTTCTTT.